Each of the 22 T cell receptor beta chains below was sequenced from the same sample in a study of blood T cell repertoires in COVID-19. Using immunoSEQ multiplex PCR, the repertoire was profiled, and TCRdb retains in-frame clones only, with some absent. The sample yields about 300,000 clones, approximately 91% seen once. The material sequenced was PBMCs or T cells enriched from blood (not recorded which). These receptors were obtained from a man between 60 and 70 years old who had recovered from COVID-19.

The chain links TRBV14 to TRBJ2-6; weak D call: TRBD1 (6 bases). Germline assignment: CDR1 SGHDN and CDR2 FVKESK. The CDR3 is 18 residues long. V was cut by 4 bases and J by 4 bases, with 20 bases left in between. The CDR3 sequence: CASSLRGYSRSGANVLTF. In DNA, the CDR3 is TGTGCCAGCAGCCTAAGGGGGTACAGCCGTTCGGGGGCCAACGTCCTGACTTTC.

Concerning this clone itself: Relative to the germline gene, one junction end is altered; a read error may explain this. The chain is built from TRBV5-5 and TRBJ1-2, with D unclear. Germline V gene data show CDR1 as SGHKS and CDR2 as YYEKEE (reference sequence). The CDR3 has 13 amino acids. The CDR3 DNA is TGTGCCAGTAGCTATGCAGAAAACTATGGCTACACCTTC. This translates into CASSYAENYGYTF.

The chain couples TRBV5-8 to TRBJ2-1, with 11 bases aligning to TRBD1. Germline V gives CDR1 SGHTS, CDR2 YDEGEE. V lost 0 bases to trimming and J lost 7 bases; unmatched junction nucleotides: 9. The CDR3 totals 17 residues. Written as DNA, the CDR3 is TGTGCCAGCAGCTTGGGATCGGACAGGGGGCGCTGGAATGAGCAGTTCTTC. It encodes CASSLGSDRGRWNEQFF.

The chain recombines TRBV11-2 with TRBJ2-3; tentatively, D is TRBD2 (6 bases). The CDR3 extends over 12 amino acids. Trimming took off 5 bases at V and 8 bases at J, with 11 bases between the two ends. Looked up from germline, CDR1 is SGHAT and CDR2 is FQNNGV. CDR3 bases: TGTGCCAGCAGCGGGACTTTTGGTACGCAGTATTTT. Its protein is CASSGTFGTQYF. Using reference TRBV11-2 and TRBJ2-3 for the parts outside the CDR3, the full variable domain is EAGVAQSPRYKIIEKRQSVAFWCNPISGHATLYWYQQILGQGPKLLIQFQNNGVVDDSQLPKDRFSAERLKGVDSTLKIQPAKLEDSAVYLCASSGTFGTQYFGPGTRLTVL.

The chain has TRBV21-1 and TRBJ2-7; the table assigns TRBD1, which was not confirmed against the DNA. TRBV21-1 is flagged as a pseudogene. This CDR3 is built from 15 residues. The CDR3: CASSGRDRHIYEQYF. DNA for the CDR3: TGTGCCAGCAGCGGCCGGGACAGGCACATTTACGAGCAGTACTTC.

This chain connects TRBV9 to TRBJ1-2; D is perhaps TRBD1 (5 bases). The V end was cut by 5 bases, the J end by 4 bases, with 12 bases between. Germline CDR1 SGDLS, CDR2 YYNGEE. The CDR3 extends over 13 amino acids. The CDR3 nucleotides read TGTGCCAGCAGTCCCCGGGGGACCTATGGCTACACCTTC. It yields the protein CASSPRGTYGYTF.

The chain carries TRBV19 and TRBJ2-3; 7 bases are a match to TRBD2. The CDR3 has 19 amino acids. J was trimmed by 2 bases and V by 4 bases; bases with no gene match: 18. The germline V gene has CDR1 LNHDA and CDR2 SQIVND (reference sequence). The DNA for the CDR3 is TGTGCCAGTAGTAGCCAAGCTCTTACCGGGGGGTCCGTCACAGATACGCAGTATTTT. Amino acid sequence: CASSSQALTGGSVTDTQYF.

The chain has TRBV18 and TRBJ2-7; D is unresolved. The CDR3 covers 16 residues. Trimming pared 4 bases from V and 2 bases from J, leaving 18 bases between. The germline gives CDR1 KGHSH, CDR2 LQKENI. The CDR3 DNA follows: TGTGCCAGCTCACAGCTCTCAGACAAATTGGCCTACGAGCAGTACTTC. Its protein product is CASSQLSDKLAYEQYF.

The chain joins TRBV3-1 (or the pseudogene TRBV3-2) to TRBJ1-6, with D possibly TRBD1 on 5 matching bases. Trimming took off 1 base at V and 4 bases at J, with 5 bases between the two ends. This CDR3 has 14 amino acids. The V gene's germline CDR1 is LGHDT and CDR2 YNNKEL (reference sequence). CDR3 protein: CASSQGQYNSPLHF. The CDR3 DNA reads TGTGCCAGCAGCCAAGGACAGTATAATTCACCCCTCCACTTT.

The genes are TRBV27 and TRBJ2-7; tentative D call: TRBD1 (6 bases). V lost 6 bases and J 1 base, leaving 10 bases between the germline ends. CDR1 is MNHEY, CDR2 SMNVEV, per germline (reference sequence). The CDR3 spans 13 residues. The CDR3 nucleotides are TGTGCCAGCAGCACCGGACAGTCCTACGAGCAGTACTTC. This codes for CASSTGQSYEQYF.

The V call is TRBV5-1, the J call TRBJ1-3; TRBD1 might be the D (5 bases). This CDR3 has 15 residues. V was shortened by 4 bases and J by 2 bases, with 13 bases between the two germline ends. CDR1 is SGHRS, CDR2 YFSETQ, per germline. The CDR3 loop reads CASSPGGGTGNTIYF. The CDR3 region has the DNA TGCGCCAGCAGCCCTGGGGGGGGAACTGGAAACACCATATATTTT.

V and J are TRBV6-5 and TRBJ2-1; 7 nucleotides match TRBD2. This CDR3 region has 15 residues. J lost 10 bases, V lost 7 bases, and 16 bases had no gene match. Germline V CDR1 and CDR2: MNHEY, SVGAGI. CDR3 sequence: CASIRSGDYLREQFF. The DNA for the CDR3 is TGTGCCAGCATCCGTTCCGGGGACTACCTACGCGAGCAGTTCTTC.

The V gene is TRBV24-1, the J gene TRBJ2-5; D is possibly TRBD1 (6 bases). Germline V gives CDR1 KGHDR, CDR2 SFDVKD. This CDR3 has 15 amino acids. The V end lost 4 bases, the J end lost 3 bases, and 14 bases lay between the germline ends. As DNA, the CDR3 is TGTGCCACCAGTGACTCCAGGGGAATAGAAGAGACCCAGTACTTC. Translation: CATSDSRGIEETQYF.

The J gene is TRBJ2-3, the V gene TRBV24-1, with 7 bases fitting TRBD1. CDR1 is KGHDR, CDR2 SFDVKD, per germline. The CDR3 is 13 residues long. V lost 8 bases to trimming and J lost 0 bases; unmatched junction nucleotides: 1. The CDR3, as DNA: TGTGCCACCAACAGGGGAAGCACAGATACGCAGTATTTT. Amino acids: CATNRGSTDTQYF.

The V call is TRBV6-5, the J call TRBJ1-4; no clear D. Germline values: CDR1 MNHEY, CDR2 SVGAGI. The CDR3 is made up of 14 amino acids. V gave up 0 bases and J gave up 8 bases, with 10 bases separating them. In nucleotides, the CDR3 is TGTGCCAGCAGTTACTCGATCGGTTCCGAAAAACTGTTTTTT. This codes for CASSYSIGSEKLFF.

This clone was observed a handful of times. The genes are TRBV7-9 and TRBJ2-2; D possibly corresponds to TRBD2 (5 bases). Per the germline V gene, CDR1 is SEHNR and CDR2 is FQNEAQ (reference sequence). The CDR3 contains 16 residues. V gave up 5 bases and J gave up 2 bases, with 15 bases separating them. The CDR3 spells CASSPRRGDNTGELFF. Written as DNA, the CDR3 is TGTGCCAGCAGCCCGCGCCGGGGAGATAACACCGGGGAGCTGTTTTTT.

J is TRBJ2-5 and V is TRBV9; a weak D match, TRBD1 (8 bases). Germline CDR1 and CDR2: SGDLS and YYNGEE. The V and J ends lost 3 bases and 3 bases respectively, with 18 bases between them. The CDR3 runs to 16 residues. Here the CDR3 reads CASSAGGGQVKETQYF. The DNA for the CDR3 is TGTGCCAGCAGCGCCGGCGGGGGACAGGTAAAAGAGACCCAGTACTTC. Full variable domain (remainder filled in from reference TRBV9 and TRBJ2-5): DSGVTQTPKHLITATGQRVTLRCSPRSGDLSVYWYQQSLDQGLQFLIQYYNGEERAKGNILERFSAQQFPDLHSELNLSSLELGDSALYFCASSAGGGQVKETQYFGPGTRLLVL.

This clone was recorded once. This chain joins TRBV7-3 and TRBJ1-1; 7 bases align to TRBD1. This CDR3 has 14 residues. V lost 5 bases and J lost 7; bases outside the gene matches: 10. CDR1 and CDR2 (germline): SGHTA, FQGTGA. The CDR3 DNA follows: TGTGCCAGCAGCCGACAGGGTGAGAGGAATGAAGCTTTCTTT. This codes for CASSRQGERNEAFF.

This chain links TRBV2 with TRBJ1-1; 9 nucleotides line up with TRBD1. CDR1 is SNHLY, CDR2 FYNNEI, per germline. The CDR3 covers 13 residues. J gave up 5 bases and V 9 bases, and 7 bases lay outside the gene matches. The CDR3: CASTGGVRTEAFF. For the CDR3, the DNA is TGTGCCAGTACAGGGGGCGTGAGGACTGAAGCTTTCTTT.

The V and J genes are TRBV16 and TRBJ1-2, with D hard to call. V was pared by 4 bases and J by 0 bases, with 6 bases between. Germline values: CDR1 KGHSY, CDR2 FQNENV. The CDR3 extends over 13 amino acids. CDR3 residues: CASSPDTNYGYTF. In DNA, the CDR3 is TGTGCCAGCAGCCCAGACACTAACTATGGCTACACCTTC.

The genes are TRBV3-1 (or the pseudogene TRBV3-2) and TRBJ2-3, with D perhaps matching TRBD2 (6 bases). Germline V gene sequence: CDR1 LGHDT, CDR2 YNNKEL (reference sequence). The ends were cut back, 7 bases at V and 0 bases at J, with 14 bases in the middle. The CDR3 covers 15 residues. CDR3 DNA sequence: TGTGCCAGCACGCCGCGGGGAGGAAGCACAGATACGCAGTATTTT. Protein product: CASTPRGGSTDTQYF.

The chain combines TRBV2 with TRBJ1-4; D remains ambiguous. The CDR3 extends over 14 amino acids. The ends were cut back, 5 bases at V and 3 bases at J, with 10 bases in the middle. Germline lookup yields CDR1 SNHLY and CDR2 FYNNEI. The DNA of the CDR3 is TGTGCCAGCAGTCAGGTTTCGCCTAATGAAAAACTGTTTTTT. Translating gives CASSQVSPNEKLFF.